These 28 T cell receptor beta chains originate from one sample sequenced in a study of shared clonotypes between healthy human individuals. TCRdb's table, derived via immunoSEQ multiplex PCR, lists solely in-frame clones and lacks some. The sample carries 2.3 million or so clones, 80% to 95% recorded once. The sequenced sample was naive CD4+ T cells from PBMCs. Subset of the sample: CD45RA+ positively selected. The receptors stem from a man between 18 and 35 years old in good health. Some clones in this sample may be carry-over from other donors' samples.

This chain connects TRBV2 to TRBJ1-4; no clear D. This CDR3 contains 14 residues. Germline CDR1 and CDR2: SNHLY and FYNNEI. Trimming stripped 6 bases from V and 0 bases from J, with 8 bases between. CDR3 nucleotides: TGTGCCAGCAGGGACGGCGCAACTAATGAAAAACTGTTTTTT. Protein product: CASRDGATNEKLFF.

The chain joins TRBV29-1 to TRBJ1-2; 10 bases map to TRBD1. J lost 8 bases, V lost 4 bases, and 13 bases had no gene match. This CDR3 spans 15 amino acids. Germline CDR1 is SQVTM and CDR2 is ANQGSEA. CDR3 residues: CSVGGEGQGTRGYTF. In DNA form, the CDR3 reads TGCAGCGTTGGGGGCGAGGGACAGGGGACGCGAGGCTACACCTTC.

This clone was counted between two and nine times. The gene calls are TRBV5-1 and TRBJ1-2; no reliable D call. Germline lookup yields CDR1 SGHRS and CDR2 YFSETQ. This CDR3 has 14 amino acids. V dropped 0 bases and J dropped 2 bases, with 8 bases sitting between them. The CDR3 region is CASSLEGKNYGYTF. In DNA form, the CDR3 reads TGCGCCAGCAGCTTGGAGGGCAAAAACTATGGCTACACCTTC.

The chain couples TRBV6-1 to TRBJ1-5; 7 positions agree with TRBD1. CDR1 is MNHNS and CDR2 is SASEGT in the germline V gene. This CDR3 is 14 amino acids long. V was clipped by 1 base and J by 5 bases; unmatched bases: 2. The CDR3 nucleotides read TGTGCCAGCAGTGAAGTGACAGGGTATCAGCCCCAGCATTTT. It encodes CASSEVTGYQPQHF.

The chain uses TRBV5-1 and TRBJ2-1, with D unclear. This CDR3 comprises 11 residues. V lost 3 bases to trimming and J lost 9 bases, with 7 bases between them. Germline V lookup: CDR1 SGHRS, CDR2 YFSETQ. CDR3 region: CASSSASEQFF. The CDR3 region has the DNA TGCGCCAGCAGCTCCGCCAGTGAGCAGTTCTTC.

The rearrangement links TRBV30 to TRBJ2-5; D is ambiguous. Looked up from germline, CDR1 is GTSNPN and CDR2 is SVGIG (reference sequence). V dropped 2 bases and J dropped 2 bases, with 9 bases sitting between them. The CDR3 runs 13 residues. The CDR3 nucleotides read TGTGCCTGGAGTTTCCTGCAACAAGAGACCCAGTACTTC. Translated, it gives CAWSFLQQETQYF.

In the case of this clone: Within the sample, other DNA sequences also encode this same CDR3. The chain links TRBV5-1 to TRBJ2-4, with D possibly TRBD1 on 6 matching bases. CDR3 length: 15 residues. Trimming left V 4 bases short and J 1 base short, with 12 bases between. Germline V CDR1 and CDR2: SGHRS, YFSETQ. The CDR3 sequence is CASSLTTGAKNIQYF. CDR3 sequence (DNA): TGCGCCAGCAGCCTTACTACAGGGGCCAAAAACATTCAGTACTTC.

V is TRBV10-3 and J is TRBJ2-1, with 7 bases identical to TRBD1. This CDR3 spans 15 amino acids. Germline V gene data show CDR1 as ENHRY and CDR2 as SYGVKD. Trimming cost V 7 bases and J 5 bases; bases outside gene matches: 11. This CDR3 is CAIKVSGTEDNEQFF. The CDR3 DNA reads as TGTGCCATCAAGGTTAGTGGGACAGAGGACAATGAGCAGTTCTTC.

The V and J genes are TRBV5-6 and TRBJ2-1; D remains ambiguous. The CDR3 covers 16 residues. The germline V gene has CDR1 SGHDT and CDR2 YYEEEE. The germline V and J ends were trimmed by 4 bases and 2 bases, with 16 bases remaining between them. The CDR3 DNA follows: TGTGCCAGCAGCACCGGGCCCCTCCTTGCCTACAATGAGCAGTTCTTC. Residues: CASSTGPLLAYNEQFF.

The J gene is TRBJ2-2, the V gene TRBV5-1, with D tentatively TRBD2 (6 bases). In germline, CDR1 is SGHRS, CDR2 YFSETQ. V lost 5 bases and J lost 4, with 12 bases in between. This CDR3 contains 14 residues. The CDR3: CASRREWRTGELFF. In nucleotides, the CDR3 is TGCGCCAGCAGGCGGGAATGGCGCACCGGGGAGCTGTTTTTT.

Here the CDR3 DNA reads TGCAGCGTTGCAGGACTCCTCGGCGTCGGGGAGCTGTTTTTT. It yields the protein CSVAGLLGVGELFF. V and J are TRBV29-1 and TRBJ2-2, with a tentative D call TRBD2 (5 bases). The CDR3 contains 14 residues. The germline V gene encodes CDR1 SQVTM and CDR2 ANQGSEA. V was trimmed by 4 bases and J by 7 bases, leaving 16 bases between them.

The V call is TRBV5-1, the J call TRBJ2-5; D is perhaps TRBD2 (6 bases). V lost 4 bases and J 2 bases, leaving 18 bases between the germline ends. Germline assignment: CDR1 SGHRS and CDR2 YFSETQ. This CDR3 region has 16 residues. The CDR3 reads CASSQRPGTVQETQYF. The CDR3 nucleotides read TGCGCCAGCAGCCAACGCCCTGGGACTGTTCAAGAGACCCAGTACTTC.

This clone was observed once. The V call is TRBV2, the J call TRBJ1-4; no definite D call. Germline lookup yields CDR1 SNHLY and CDR2 FYNNEI. V shed 6 bases and J shed 4 bases, with 9 bases lying between them. The CDR3 sequence is 13 residues long. CDR3 amino acids: CASRWRNNEKLFF. Written as DNA, the CDR3 is TGTGCCAGCAGGTGGCGGAATAATGAAAAACTGTTTTTT.

J is TRBJ1-4 and V is TRBV30; 7 bases align to TRBD1. Germline V lookup: CDR1 GTSNPN, CDR2 SVGIG (reference sequence). This CDR3 spans 15 amino acids. The junction had 11 bases not matched to a gene; V was cut back by 2 bases and J by 8 bases. The DNA for the CDR3 is TGTGCCTGGAGTCGCAGGAGGGGGCTTACAGAAAAACTGTTTTTT. Translating it yields CAWSRRRGLTEKLFF.

J is TRBJ2-7 and V is TRBV30; no reliable D call. Per the germline V gene, CDR1 is GTSNPN and CDR2 is SVGIG (reference sequence). Trimming removed 3 bases from V and 0 bases from J, with 12 bases in between. The CDR3 totals 14 residues. Here the CDR3 DNA reads TGTGCCTGGAGACCAAGGTTTCTCTCCTACGAGCAGTACTTC. Protein sequence: CAWRPRFLSYEQYF.

The sample holds a few counts of this clone. The chain carries TRBV7-2 and TRBJ1-2; a possible D gene is TRBD1 (6 bases). The CDR3 is 13 amino acids. Trimming took off 5 bases at V and 5 bases at J, with 12 bases between the two ends. Germline CDR1 reads SGHTA; CDR2 reads FQGNSA. Here the CDR3 DNA reads TGTGCCAGCAGCGTAAACAGGGCGTATGGCTACACCTTC. Its protein product is CASSVNRAYGYTF.

The rearrangement uses TRBV5-1 and TRBJ2-3; TRBD2 agrees at 11 bases. V was pared by 3 bases and J by 4 bases, with 4 bases of the junction left unmatched. The CDR3 has 15 residues. The V gene's germline CDR1 is SGHRS and CDR2 YFSETQ. The CDR3 reads CASSSLLAGADTQYF. For the CDR3, the DNA is TGCGCCAGCAGCTCGTTACTAGCGGGAGCAGATACGCAGTATTTT.

This chain uses TRBV28 with TRBJ2-4; TRBD2 agrees at 11 bases. Germline CDR1 MDHEN, CDR2 SYDVKM. The CDR3 consists of 18 residues. The ends lost 5 bases at V and 3 bases at J; junction bases unmatched: 12. CDR3 loop: CASSVTSGSTRGKNIQYF. Here the CDR3 DNA reads TGTGCCAGCAGTGTCACTAGCGGGAGTACACGAGGCAAAAACATTCAGTACTTC.

The chain uses TRBV5-1 and TRBJ1-2; 8 nucleotides line up with TRBD1. Trimming at V came to 4 bases and at J to 7 bases, leaving 9 bases not matched to a gene. The CDR3 totals 14 residues. Germline CDR1 SGHRS, CDR2 YFSETQ. The CDR3 bases are TGCGCCAGCAGCGGGGAGGACAGGGTTGGTGGCTACACCTTC. Translated: CASSGEDRVGGYTF.

The chain recombines TRBV28 with TRBJ2-3, with 10 bases lining up with TRBD2. From germline, CDR1 is MDHEN and CDR2 SYDVKM. J was trimmed by 1 base and V by 5 bases; bases with no gene match: 6. CDR3 size: 16 residues. CDR3 residues: CASSLLAGVGTDTQYF. CDR3 bases: TGTGCCAGCAGTCTTCTAGCGGGAGTGGGCACAGATACGCAGTATTTT. Full variable domain (outside the CDR3, taken from reference TRBV28 and TRBJ2-3): DVKVTQSSRYLVKRTGEKVFLECVQDMDHENMFWYRQDPGLGLRLIYFSYDVKMKEKGDIPEGYSVSREKKERFSLILESASTNQTSMYLCASSLLAGVGTDTQYFGPGTRLTVL.

This clone was counted a single time. The rearrangement links TRBV7-9 to TRBJ2-1; D is possibly TRBD2 (5 bases). CDR3 size: 13 residues. Between the trimmed V and J ends, which lost 4 bases and 4 bases, there was a span of 8 bases. Germline V gives CDR1 SEHNR, CDR2 FQNEAQ (reference sequence). The DNA of the CDR3 is TGTGCCAGCAGCTGGACTGGGTACAATGAGCAGTTCTTC. Protein: CASSWTGYNEQFF.

The V gene is TRBV11-2, the J gene TRBJ2-2; 9 bases align to TRBD2. The V and J ends lost 2 bases and 7 bases, in that order; junction bases with no gene match: 5. CDR1 and CDR2 (germline): SGHAT, FQNNGV. The CDR3 has 15 amino acids. The CDR3 sequence: CASSLLAGFIGELFF. CDR3 nucleotides: TGTGCCAGCAGCTTACTAGCGGGATTTATCGGGGAGCTGTTTTTT.

The chain uses TRBV18 and TRBJ1-1; TRBD1 is a possible D gene (6 bases). V lost 2 bases to trimming and J lost 1 base, with 8 bases between them. The CDR3 loop spans 14 amino acids. Germline V CDR1 and CDR2: KGHSH, LQKENI. CDR3 bases: TGTGCCAGCTCACCAGCACAGGGGAACACTGAAGCTTTCTTT. Translation gives CASSPAQGNTEAFF.

On this clone itself: Other nucleotide sequences in the sample specify the same CDR3. The chain couples TRBV28 to TRBJ1-1; D call uncertain. This CDR3 has 13 residues. Germline lookup yields CDR1 MDHEN and CDR2 SYDVKM. Trimming cost V 5 bases and J 1 base, with 8 bases left between them. Written as DNA, the CDR3 is TGTGCCAGCAGTCCCCCACCGAACACTGAAGCTTTCTTT. Its protein product is CASSPPPNTEAFF.

This sequence joins TRBV6-5 and TRBJ1-5; D gene uncertain. Looked up from germline, CDR1 is MNHEY and CDR2 is SVGAGI. This CDR3 is 13 amino acids long. The V end lost 6 bases, the J end lost 2 bases, and 8 bases lay between the germline ends. The CDR3 region is CASRPRGNQPQHF. As DNA, the CDR3 is TGTGCCAGCAGGCCAAGAGGCAATCAGCCCCAGCATTTT.

V is TRBV19 and J is TRBJ2-7, with D uncertain. The CDR3 sequence is 14 residues long. Trimming left V 5 bases short and J 2 bases short, with 13 bases between. Germline V CDR1 and CDR2: LNHDA, SQIVND (reference sequence). The CDR3 sequence: CASSSGPTPYEQYF. The CDR3 region has the DNA TGTGCCAGTAGTTCCGGACCGACCCCCTACGAGCAGTACTTC.

This clone has just one count. V usage is TRBV7-6 and J usage is TRBJ2-1; 9 positions match TRBD2. Germline assignment: CDR1 SGHVS and CDR2 FNYEAQ. After removal of 4 bases from V and 0 bases from J, the junction contained 4 bases not matched to a gene. The length of the CDR3 is 16 residues. CDR3 coding DNA: TGTGCCAGCAGCTCCCTAGCGGGAAGCTCCTACAATGAGCAGTTCTTC. Amino acids: CASSSLAGSSYNEQFF.

The V and J genes are TRBV15 and TRBJ1-4; D is unresolved. The CDR3 consists of 16 residues. V was clipped by 0 bases and J by 0 bases, with 8 bases between them. The germline V gene encodes CDR1 LNHNV and CDR2 YYDKDF (reference sequence). Here the CDR3 reads CATSRDRAATNEKLFF. As DNA, the CDR3 is TGTGCCACCAGCAGAGATCGGGCAGCAACTAATGAAAAACTGTTTTTT.